This T cell receptor (beta chain) was found in a study of cytomegalovirus exposure and HLA in healthy donors. Overall study context: The roughly 100 million unique TCR beta sequences, from roughly 170 million T cells, were found by an earlier analysis. Study results and limitations: The records held CMV serostatus as the only immune exposure information.

Participants comprised healthy donors of bone marrow. Remarks on this clone: Its antigen is unidentified.

PCR amplification relied on 60 Vbeta primers (plus 13 Jbeta primers). The repertoire was sequenced with immunoSEQ multiplex PCR; TCRdb's copy has only in-frame clones and lacks some. The table shows approximately 200,000 clones, with 70% to 80% occurring only once. The TCR was taken from a woman aged 30 to 39 in good health and CMV-seropositive. The material sequenced was PBMCs.

CDR3 sequence (DNA): TGTGCCAGCAGCTCCACGGGTCCGTGGGAGCTCGAGCAGTACTTC. The encoded protein is CASSSTGPWELEQYF. The chain is built from TRBV7-8 and TRBJ2-7, with a possible D match to TRBD2 (5 bases). Trimming left V 4 bases short and J 6 bases short, with 19 bases between. The CDR3 contains 15 residues. CDR1 and CDR2 from the germline V gene are SGHVS and FQNEAQ.